Listed here are 19 T cell receptor beta chains from one sample, sequenced in a study of Graves' ophthalmopathy and Graves' hyperthyroidism. RNA served as the template for amplifying TCR beta CDR3 regions. First-round RT-PCR employed HTBI primers, with a second-round multiplex PCR after it. TCRdb used MiXCR to reprocess the multiplex PCR reads, holding one entry per CDR3 protein. The table has about 410,000 distinct CDR3 sequences, approximately 16% seen once. Sequenced sample: peripheral blood. The receptor source for this set is a woman under 30 with Graves' ophthalmopathy.

This clonotype has ten or more counts. The chain is built from TRBV6-1 and TRBJ2-5; D unclear. Trimming stripped 7 bases from V and 2 bases from J, with 11 bases between. Germline V gene lookup returns CDR1 MNHNS and CDR2 SASEGT. This CDR3 region has 13 residues. The CDR3 is CASMWAGQETQYF. The CDR3 DNA is TGTGCCAGCATGTGGGCAGGTCAAGAGACCCAGTACTTC.

This clonotype was found many times. The chain couples TRBV6-1 to TRBJ1-2, with D maybe TRBD1 (5 bases). The germline V gene has CDR1 MNHNS and CDR2 SASEGT. The V end was cut by 7 bases, the J end by 3 bases, with 15 bases between. The CDR3 length is 14 residues. This chain's CDR3 is CASTHGGGDYGYTF. CDR3 DNA sequence: TGTGCCAGCACCCACGGGGGGGGAGACTATGGCTACACCTTC.

This clonotype was observed many times. The chain joins TRBV7-2 to TRBJ1-3; D ambiguous. The V and J ends lost 5 bases and 2 bases respectively, with 7 bases between them. The CDR3 consists of 13 residues. From germline, CDR1 is SGHTA and CDR2 FQGNSA. CDR3 sequence (DNA): TGTGCCAGCAGCCGTCTCCCTGGAAACACCATATATTTT. As protein: CASSRLPGNTIYF.

The chain links TRBV6-1 to TRBJ2-7; TRBD1 matches at 10 bases. V trimming: 3 bases; J trimming: 5 bases; junction bases outside the gene matches: 4. The CDR3 is 14 amino acids. Germline assignment: CDR1 MNHNS and CDR2 SASEGT. The CDR3 region is CASSEAGTGDEQYF. CDR3 nucleotides: TGTGCCAGCAGTGAGGCCGGGACAGGGGACGAGCAGTACTTC.

This clonotype was detected many times. V gene TRBV6-1 combines with J gene TRBJ2-5, with D tentatively TRBD1 (5 bases). The length of the CDR3 is 15 residues. The V gene's germline CDR1 is MNHNS and CDR2 SASEGT. The V and J ends lost 6 bases and 7 bases respectively, with 21 bases between them. The CDR3 is CASSAISGPQGTQYF. The DNA of the CDR3 is TGTGCCAGCAGCGCCATCTCCGGGCCCCAGGGGACCCAGTACTTC.

This clonotype was observed many times. CDR3 in amino acids: CASSSSGREQYF. CDR3 nucleotides: TGTGCCAGCAGCTCCTCCGGCAGGGAGCAGTACTTC. The chain employs TRBV7-2 and TRBJ2-7, with no clear D. Germline V gene data show CDR1 as SGHTA and CDR2 as FQGNSA. Trimming removed 4 bases from V and 7 bases from J, with 11 bases in between. The CDR3 contains 12 residues.

This clonotype was counted ten times or more. The rearrangement joins TRBV30 to TRBJ1-1; D remains unclear. V shed 3 bases and J shed 3 bases, with 11 bases lying between them. Germline loops: CDR1 GTSNPN, CDR2 SVGIG (reference sequence). The CDR3 totals 13 residues. Here the CDR3 DNA reads TGTGCCTGGAGAAAGGGCAGGTACACTGAAGCTTTCTTT. This gives the protein CAWRKGRYTEAFF.

This clonotype was recorded many times. V gene TRBV20-1 combines with J gene TRBJ2-5; no definite D call. The CDR3 is 14 residues long. Trimming shortened V by 0 bases and J by 2 bases, and 10 bases separated the two germline ends. Germline V gives CDR1 DFQATT, CDR2 SNEGSKA (reference sequence). The CDR3 loop is CSARDRQLQETQYF. In DNA, the CDR3 is TGCAGTGCTAGAGATCGGCAGCTTCAAGAGACCCAGTACTTC.

This clonotype occurred a few times. The chain has TRBV5-8 and TRBJ2-7, with a tentative D call TRBD1 (6 bases). The CDR3 has 14 amino acids. Germline V gene sequence: CDR1 SGHTS, CDR2 YDEGEE. The V and J ends lost 5 bases and 6 bases respectively, with 18 bases between them. The CDR3 coding sequence is TGTGCCAGCAGTACCCCAAGGGGGAGAGGCGAGCAGTACTTC. It codes for CASSTPRGRGEQYF. Drawing the rest from reference TRBV5-8 and TRBJ2-7, the complete variable domain is EAGVTQSPTHLIKTRGQQATLRCSPISGHTSVYWYQQALGLGLQFLLWYDEGEERNRGNFPPRFSGRQFPNYSSELNVNALELEDSALYLCASSTPRGRGEQYFGPGTRLTVT.

This clonotype was counted many times. This chain uses TRBV27 with TRBJ2-7, with 11 bases that match TRBD1. Germline CDR1 reads MNHEY; CDR2 reads SMNVEV (reference sequence). V lost 3 bases, J lost 3 bases, and 4 bases stayed unmatched. The CDR3 runs 15 residues. The CDR3: CASSFSGTGGYEQYF. The DNA for the CDR3 is TGTGCCAGCAGTTTCTCCGGGACAGGGGGCTACGAGCAGTACTTC.

This chain joins TRBV29-1 and TRBJ1-2; possible D gene TRBD1, 6 bases. Trimming removed 2 bases from V and 4 bases from J, with 11 bases in between. Germline CDR1 is SQVTM and CDR2 is ANQGSEA. The CDR3 has 13 amino acids. CDR3: CSVETGYGYGYTF. CDR3 DNA: TGCAGCGTTGAAACAGGGTATGGCTATGGCTACACCTTC.

This clonotype showed up many times. The CDR3 loop reads CASNPRGGASGGPRYEQYF. The DNA for the CDR3 is TGTGCCAGCAACCCCAGGGGGGGGGCTAGCGGGGGTCCCCGGTACGAGCAGTACTTC. V usage is TRBV28 and J usage is TRBJ2-7, with 10 bases fitting TRBD2. V gave up 7 bases and J gave up 4 bases; unmatched junction bases: 22. Germline V gene sequence: CDR1 MDHEN, CDR2 SYDVKM. The CDR3 consists of 19 residues.

The rearrangement joins TRBV20-1 to TRBJ1-2; unclear D gene. CDR1 is DFQATT, CDR2 SNEGSKA, per germline (reference sequence). CDR3 length equals 14 residues. V lost 2 bases to trimming and J lost 0 bases, with 10 bases between them. CDR3 sequence: CSARPLIANYGYTF. The CDR3 DNA sequence: TGCAGTGCTAGACCACTTATAGCTAACTATGGCTACACCTTC.

The V and J genes are TRBV10-3 and TRBJ2-7; 9 bases are shared with TRBD1. This CDR3 is built from 16 residues. Germline values: CDR1 ENHRY, CDR2 SYGVKD. J was trimmed by 3 bases and V by 4 bases; bases with no gene match: 10. The CDR3 nucleotides read TGTGCCATCAGTGCCCAGGCGGGACAGGGATTCTACGAGCAGTACTTC. Protein sequence: CAISAQAGQGFYEQYF.

This clonotype was observed many times. The junction departs from germline at one end; a sequencing error may be responsible. V and J are TRBV7-7 and TRBJ2-5; the match to TRBD2 covers 7 bases. CDR3 size: 15 residues. The V gene's germline CDR1 is SSHAT and CDR2 FNYEAQ (reference sequence). CDR3: CASSLDTGGGETQYF. The CDR3 nucleotides read TGTGCTAGCAGCTTAGATACGGGAGGCGGAGAGACCCAGTACTTC.

This clonotype occurred many times. One end of the junction varies from germline; a read error may be responsible. This CDR3 is CASSTGGSNQPRHF. The CDR3 DNA reads TGTGCCAGCAGTACAGGGGGCAGCAATCAGCCCCGGCATTTT. The chain uses TRBV6-2 or TRBV6-3 and TRBJ1-5, with 9 nucleotides matching TRBD1. The germline CDR1 and CDR2 sequences are MNHEY and SVGEGT. This CDR3 has 14 amino acids.

This clonotype was picked up many times. The chain links TRBV29-1 to TRBJ1-1; 11 bases line up with TRBD1. This CDR3 contains 14 residues. Per the germline V gene, CDR1 is SQVTM and CDR2 is ANQGSEA. The ends lost 7 bases at V and 5 bases at J; junction bases unmatched: 9. The DNA for the CDR3 is TGCAGCGCTGGGGACAGGGGGGGTCGGACTGAAGCTTTCTTT. It is translated as CSAGDRGGRTEAFF.

There are many counts of this clonotype. The V gene is TRBV4-1, the J gene TRBJ2-7; the match to TRBD2 covers 8 bases. The CDR3 consists of 17 residues. V was clipped by 1 base and J by 6 bases; unmatched bases: 14. Per the germline V gene, CDR1 is MGHRA and CDR2 is YSYEKL. CDR3 amino acids: CASSQVVLAGEGAEQYF. CDR3 DNA: TGCGCCAGCAGCCAAGTGGTGCTAGCGGGCGAAGGTGCCGAGCAGTACTTC.

In this sample, this clonotype turned up many times. Relative to the germline gene, one junction end is altered; a read error may explain this. V is TRBV2 and J is TRBJ1-2; TRBD1 matches at 7 bases. CDR1 SNHLY and CDR2 FYNNEI come from the germline V gene. The CDR3 is 13 residues long. CDR3 sequence (DNA): TGTGCCAGCAGGGAAGACAGGGCCGGAGGCTACACCTTC. Encoded protein: CASREDRAGGYTF.